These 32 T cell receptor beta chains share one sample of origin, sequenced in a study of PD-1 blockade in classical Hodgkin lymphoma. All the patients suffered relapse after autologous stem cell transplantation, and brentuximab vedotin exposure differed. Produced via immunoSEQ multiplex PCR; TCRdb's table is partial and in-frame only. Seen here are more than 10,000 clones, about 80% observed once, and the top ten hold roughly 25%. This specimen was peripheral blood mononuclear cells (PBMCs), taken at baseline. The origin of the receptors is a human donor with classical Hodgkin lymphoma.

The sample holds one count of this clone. In DNA form, the CDR3 reads TGCGCCAGCAGCACCGGACAGGGTGGTCAGCCCCAGCATTTT. Protein product: CASSTGQGGQPQHF. The J gene is TRBJ1-5, the V gene TRBV5-1; TRBD1 aligns across 8 bases. The CDR3 has 14 amino acids. The V gene end was trimmed by 4 bases and the J gene end by 6 bases; junction bases not matched to a gene: 6. CDR1 is SGHRS, CDR2 YFSETQ, per germline. Full variable domain (remainder filled in from reference TRBV5-1 and TRBJ1-5): KAGVTQTPRYLIKTRGQQVTLSCSPISGHRSVSWYQQTPGQGLQFLFEYFSETQRNKGNFPGRFSGRQFSNSRSEMNVSTLELGDSALYLCASSTGQGGQPQHFGDGTRLSIL.

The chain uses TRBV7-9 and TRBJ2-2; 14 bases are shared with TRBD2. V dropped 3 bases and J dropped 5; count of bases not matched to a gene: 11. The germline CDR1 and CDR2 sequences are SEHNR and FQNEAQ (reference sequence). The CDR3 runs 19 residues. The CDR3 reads CASSFTGLAGVGGTGELFF. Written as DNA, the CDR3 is TGTGCCAGCAGCTTCACGGGACTAGCGGGAGTAGGAGGGACCGGGGAGCTGTTTTTT.

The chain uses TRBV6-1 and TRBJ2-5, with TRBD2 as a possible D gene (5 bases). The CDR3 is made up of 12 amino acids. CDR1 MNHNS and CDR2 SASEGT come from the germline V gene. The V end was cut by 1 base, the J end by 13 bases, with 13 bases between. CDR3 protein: CASSEGFGIVYF. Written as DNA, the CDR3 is TGTGCCAGCAGTGAAGGATTCGGGATCGTGTACTTC.

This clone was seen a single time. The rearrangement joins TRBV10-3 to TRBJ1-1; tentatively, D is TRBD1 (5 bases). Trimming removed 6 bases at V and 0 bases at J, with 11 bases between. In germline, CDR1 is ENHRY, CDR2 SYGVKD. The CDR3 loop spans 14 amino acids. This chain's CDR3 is CAIRAAGMNTEAFF. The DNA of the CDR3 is TGTGCCATCAGGGCGGCAGGGATGAACACTGAAGCTTTCTTT.

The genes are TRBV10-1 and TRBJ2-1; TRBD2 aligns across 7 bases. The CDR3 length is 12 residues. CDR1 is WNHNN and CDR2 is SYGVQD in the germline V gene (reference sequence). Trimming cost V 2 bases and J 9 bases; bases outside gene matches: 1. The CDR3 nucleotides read TGCGCCAGCAGTGAGACGGGGGGTGAGCAGTTCTTC. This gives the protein CASSETGGEQFF.

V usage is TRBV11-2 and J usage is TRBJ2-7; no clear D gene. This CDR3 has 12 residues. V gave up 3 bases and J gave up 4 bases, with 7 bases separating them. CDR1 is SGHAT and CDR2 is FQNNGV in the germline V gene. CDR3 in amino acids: CASSLVKYEQYF. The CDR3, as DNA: TGTGCCAGCAGCTTGGTCAAGTACGAGCAGTACTTC.

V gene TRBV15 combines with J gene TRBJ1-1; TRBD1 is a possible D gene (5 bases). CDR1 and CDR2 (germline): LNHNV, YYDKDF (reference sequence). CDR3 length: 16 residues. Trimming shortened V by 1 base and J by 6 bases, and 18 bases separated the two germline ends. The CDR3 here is CATSRGWWGGGAEAFF. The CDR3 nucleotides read TGTGCCACCAGCAGAGGGTGGTGGGGGGGAGGCGCTGAAGCTTTCTTT.

The CDR3 nucleotides are TGTGCCAGCAGCTTAGCGGGAGGGGGCAATGAGCAGTTCTTC. Protein sequence: CASSLAGGGNEQFF. J is TRBJ2-1 and V is TRBV5-6; 10 bases align to TRBD2. V shed 2 bases and J 6 bases; nucleotides not matched to a gene: 2. Germline V gene lookup returns CDR1 SGHDT and CDR2 YYEEEE. This CDR3 is built from 14 residues.

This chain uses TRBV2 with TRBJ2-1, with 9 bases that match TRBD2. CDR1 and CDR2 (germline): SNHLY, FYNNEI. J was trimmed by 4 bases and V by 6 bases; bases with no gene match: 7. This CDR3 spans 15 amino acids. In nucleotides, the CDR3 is TGTGCCAGCAGGAGAGCGGGAGGTCTGTACAATGAGCAGTTCTTC. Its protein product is CASRRAGGLYNEQFF.

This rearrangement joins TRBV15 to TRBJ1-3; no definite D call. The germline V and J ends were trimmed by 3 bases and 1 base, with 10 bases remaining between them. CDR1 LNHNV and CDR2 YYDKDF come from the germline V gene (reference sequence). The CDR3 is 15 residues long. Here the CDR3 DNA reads TGTGCCACCAGCAGCGTAGGGCCGTCTGGAAACACCATATATTTT. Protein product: CATSSVGPSGNTIYF.

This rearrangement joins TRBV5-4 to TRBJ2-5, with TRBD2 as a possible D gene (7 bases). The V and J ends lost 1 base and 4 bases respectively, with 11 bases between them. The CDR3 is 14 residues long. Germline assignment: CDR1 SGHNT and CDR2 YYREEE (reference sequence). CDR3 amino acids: CASSLPGGGETQYF. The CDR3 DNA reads TGTGCCAGCAGCTTGCCGGGGGGCGGAGAGACCCAGTACTTC.

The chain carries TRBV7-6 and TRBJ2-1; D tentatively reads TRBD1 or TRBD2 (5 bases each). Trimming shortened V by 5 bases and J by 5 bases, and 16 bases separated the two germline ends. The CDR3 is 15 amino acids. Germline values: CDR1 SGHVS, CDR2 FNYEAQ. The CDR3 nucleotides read TGTGCCAGCAGCCAAACTCACTCGGGGCACAATGAGCAGTTCTTC. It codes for CASSQTHSGHNEQFF.

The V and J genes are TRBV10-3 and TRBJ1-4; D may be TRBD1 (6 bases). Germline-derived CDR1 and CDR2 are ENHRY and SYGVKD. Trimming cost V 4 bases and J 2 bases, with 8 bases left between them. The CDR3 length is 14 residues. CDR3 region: CAISGTGTNEKLFF. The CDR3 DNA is TGTGCCATCAGTGGAACAGGGACTAATGAAAAACTGTTTTTT.

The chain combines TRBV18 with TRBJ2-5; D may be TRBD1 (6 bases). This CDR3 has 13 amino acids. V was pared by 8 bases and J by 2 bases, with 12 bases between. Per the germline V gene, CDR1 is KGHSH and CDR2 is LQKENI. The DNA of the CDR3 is TGTGCCAGCCGATCGACAGGTCAAGAGACCCAGTACTTC. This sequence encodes CASRSTGQETQYF.

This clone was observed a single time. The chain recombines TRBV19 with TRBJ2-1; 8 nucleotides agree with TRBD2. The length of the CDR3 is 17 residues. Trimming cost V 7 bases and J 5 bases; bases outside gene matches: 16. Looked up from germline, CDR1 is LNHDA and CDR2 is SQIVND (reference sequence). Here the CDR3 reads CASNFLTPTSGDNEQFF. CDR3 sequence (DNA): TGTGCCAGTAACTTTCTCACCCCCACTAGCGGAGACAATGAGCAGTTCTTC. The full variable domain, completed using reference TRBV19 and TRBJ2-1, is DGGITQSPKYLFRKEGQNVTLSCEQNLNHDAMYWYRQDPGQGLRLIYYSQIVNDFQKGDIAEGYSVSREKKESFPLTVTSAQKNPTAFYLCASNFLTPTSGDNEQFFGPGTRLTVL.

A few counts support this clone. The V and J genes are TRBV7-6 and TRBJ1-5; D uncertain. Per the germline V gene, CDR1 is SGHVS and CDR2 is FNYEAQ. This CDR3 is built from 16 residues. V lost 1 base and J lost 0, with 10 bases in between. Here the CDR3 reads CASSLEGQSSNQPQHF. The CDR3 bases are TGTGCCAGCAGCTTAGAAGGGCAGAGTAGCAATCAGCCCCAGCATTTT. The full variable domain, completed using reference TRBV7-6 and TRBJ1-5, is GAGVSQSPRYKVTKRGQDVALRCDPISGHVSLYWYRQALGQGPEFLTYFNYEAQQDKSGLPNDRFSAERPEGSISTLTIQRTEQRDSAMYRCASSLEGQSSNQPQHFGDGTRLSIL.

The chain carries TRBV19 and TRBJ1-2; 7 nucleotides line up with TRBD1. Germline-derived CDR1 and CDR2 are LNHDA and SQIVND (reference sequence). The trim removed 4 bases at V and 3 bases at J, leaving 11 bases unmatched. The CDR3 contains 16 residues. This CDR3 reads CASSTTGTERHYGYTF. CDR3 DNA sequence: TGTGCCAGTAGTACCACCGGGACAGAGAGACACTATGGCTACACCTTC.

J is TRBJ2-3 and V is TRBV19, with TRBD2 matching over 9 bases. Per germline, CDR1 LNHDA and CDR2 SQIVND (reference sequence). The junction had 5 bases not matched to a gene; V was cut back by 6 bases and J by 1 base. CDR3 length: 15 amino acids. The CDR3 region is CASRGPSGGTDTQYF. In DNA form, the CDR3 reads TGTGCCAGTAGGGGCCCTAGCGGGGGCACAGATACGCAGTATTTT. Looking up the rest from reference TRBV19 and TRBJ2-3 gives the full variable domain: DGGITQSPKYLFRKEGQNVTLSCEQNLNHDAMYWYRQDPGQGLRLIYYSQIVNDFQKGDIAEGYSVSREKKESFPLTVTSAQKNPTAFYLCASRGPSGGTDTQYFGPGTRLTVL.

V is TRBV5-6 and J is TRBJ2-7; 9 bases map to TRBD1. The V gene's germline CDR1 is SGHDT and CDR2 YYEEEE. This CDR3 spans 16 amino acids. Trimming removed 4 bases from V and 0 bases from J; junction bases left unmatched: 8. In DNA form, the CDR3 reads TGTGCCAGCAGCGCCTTCGGGACAGGGCTCTCCTACGAGCAGTACTTC. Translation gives CASSAFGTGLSYEQYF.

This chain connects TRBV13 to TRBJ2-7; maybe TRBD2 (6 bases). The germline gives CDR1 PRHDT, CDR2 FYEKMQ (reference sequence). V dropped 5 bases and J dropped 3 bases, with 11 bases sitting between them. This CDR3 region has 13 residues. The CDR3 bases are TGTGCCAGCAGCGTCGGAGGGGACTACGAGCAGTACTTC. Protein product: CASSVGGDYEQYF.

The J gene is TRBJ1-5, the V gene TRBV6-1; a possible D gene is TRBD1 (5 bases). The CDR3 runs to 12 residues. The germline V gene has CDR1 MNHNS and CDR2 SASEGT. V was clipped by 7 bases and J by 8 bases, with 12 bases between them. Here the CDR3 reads CASNRWGEPQHF. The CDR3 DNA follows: TGTGCCAGCAACCGCTGGGGGGAGCCCCAGCATTTT.

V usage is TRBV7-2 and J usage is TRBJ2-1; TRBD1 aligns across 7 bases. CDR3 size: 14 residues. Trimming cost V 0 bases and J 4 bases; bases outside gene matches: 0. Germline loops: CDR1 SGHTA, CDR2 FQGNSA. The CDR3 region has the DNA TGTGCCAGCAGCTTAGCGGGACAGTACAATGAGCAGTTCTTC. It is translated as CASSLAGQYNEQFF.

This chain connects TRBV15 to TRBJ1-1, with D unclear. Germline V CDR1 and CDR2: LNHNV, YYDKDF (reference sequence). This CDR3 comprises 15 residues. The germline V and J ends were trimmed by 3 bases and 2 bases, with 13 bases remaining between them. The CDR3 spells CATSRSMTSNTEAFF. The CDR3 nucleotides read TGTGCCACCAGCAGGAGCATGACCTCAAACACTGAAGCTTTCTTT.

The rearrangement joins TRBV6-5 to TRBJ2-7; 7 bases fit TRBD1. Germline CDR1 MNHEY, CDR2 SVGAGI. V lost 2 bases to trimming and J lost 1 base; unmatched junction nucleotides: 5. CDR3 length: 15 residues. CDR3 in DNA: TGTGCCAGCAGTTACGGGGCAGGGGGATCCTACGAGCAGTACTTC. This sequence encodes CASSYGAGGSYEQYF.

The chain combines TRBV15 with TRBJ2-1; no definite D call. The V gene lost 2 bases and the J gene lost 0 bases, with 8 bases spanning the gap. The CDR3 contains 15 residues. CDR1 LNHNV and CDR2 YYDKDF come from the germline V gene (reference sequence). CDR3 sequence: CATSRLKGSYNEQFF. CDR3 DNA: TGTGCCACCAGCAGATTGAAGGGCTCCTACAATGAGCAGTTCTTC.

CDR3 sequence reads: CASSIPGTSGYNEQFF. The CDR3 DNA follows: TGTGCCAGCAGTATCCCCGGGACTAGCGGCTACAATGAGCAGTTCTTC. This chain connects TRBV2 to TRBJ2-1, with 11 bases identical to TRBD2. CDR3 size: 16 residues. The germline CDR1 and CDR2 sequences are SNHLY and FYNNEI. V lost 5 bases and J lost 3; bases outside the gene matches: 6.

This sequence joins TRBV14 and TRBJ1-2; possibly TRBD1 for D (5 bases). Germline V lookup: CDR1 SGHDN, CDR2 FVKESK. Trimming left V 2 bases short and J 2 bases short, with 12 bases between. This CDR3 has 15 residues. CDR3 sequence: CASSQMAGGNYGYTF. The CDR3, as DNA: TGTGCCAGCAGCCAAATGGCCGGGGGAAACTATGGCTACACCTTC. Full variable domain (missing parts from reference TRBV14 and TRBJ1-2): EAGVTQFPSHSVIEKGQTVTLRCDPISGHDNLYWYRRVMGKEIKFLLHFVKESKQDESGMPNNRFLAERTGGTYSTLKVQPAELEDSGVYFCASSQMAGGNYGYTFGSGTRLTVV.

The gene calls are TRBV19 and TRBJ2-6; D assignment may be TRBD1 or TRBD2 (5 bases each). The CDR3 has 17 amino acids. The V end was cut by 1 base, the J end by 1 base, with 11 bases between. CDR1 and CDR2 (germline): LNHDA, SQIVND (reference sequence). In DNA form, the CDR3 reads TGTGCCAGTAGTATAGCGTGGGGGTTTTCTGGGGCCAACGTCCTGACTTTC. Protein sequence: CASSIAWGFSGANVLTF.

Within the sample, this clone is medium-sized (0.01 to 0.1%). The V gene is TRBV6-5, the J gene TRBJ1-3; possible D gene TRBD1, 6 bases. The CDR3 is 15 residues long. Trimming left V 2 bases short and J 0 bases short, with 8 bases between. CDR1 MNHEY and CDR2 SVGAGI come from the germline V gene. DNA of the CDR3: TGTGCCAGCAGTTACCAGGGGATCTCTGGAAACACCATATATTTT. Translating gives CASSYQGISGNTIYF.

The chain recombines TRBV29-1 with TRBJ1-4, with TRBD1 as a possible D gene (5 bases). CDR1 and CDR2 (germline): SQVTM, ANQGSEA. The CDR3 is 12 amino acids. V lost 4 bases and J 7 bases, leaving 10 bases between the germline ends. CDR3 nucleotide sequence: TGCAGCGTTGGAGGGGAAACTGAAAAACTGTTTTTT. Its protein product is CSVGGETEKLFF.

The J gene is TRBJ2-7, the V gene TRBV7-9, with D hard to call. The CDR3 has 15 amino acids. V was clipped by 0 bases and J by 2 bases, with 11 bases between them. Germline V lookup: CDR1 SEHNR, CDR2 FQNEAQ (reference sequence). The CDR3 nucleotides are TGTGCCAGCAGCTTAGCGAGGACGGCGGCCTACGAGCAGTACTTC. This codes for CASSLARTAAYEQYF.

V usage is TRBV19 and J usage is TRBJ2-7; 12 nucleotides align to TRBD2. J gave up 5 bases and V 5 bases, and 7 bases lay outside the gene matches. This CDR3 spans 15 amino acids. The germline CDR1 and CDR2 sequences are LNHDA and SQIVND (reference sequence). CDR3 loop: CASSSQGLAGHEQYF. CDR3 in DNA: TGTGCCAGTAGTTCCCAGGGACTAGCGGGCCACGAGCAGTACTTC.